These 21 T cell receptor beta chains were sequenced from one sample in a study of cytomegalovirus exposure and HLA in healthy donors. The PCR employed 60 Vbeta primers together with 13 Jbeta primers. The method was immunoSEQ multiplex PCR; TCRdb's version includes in-frame clones alone and lacks a portion of them. This table has 120,000 or so clones, about 9.4% appearing once. Sequencing was carried out using PBMCs. The receptor source for this set is a woman in her forties in good health and CMV-seropositive.

This clone was seen only a few times. The gene calls are TRBV9 and TRBJ1-2; 7 nucleotides match TRBD1. Germline trimming cut 0 bases from V and 4 bases from J; bases unmatched to any gene: 9. The CDR3 runs 16 residues. CDR1 and CDR2 (germline): SGDLS, YYNGEE. The CDR3: CASSVGSGGSTYGYTF. CDR3 nucleotide sequence: TGTGCCAGCAGCGTAGGGTCAGGGGGATCTACCTATGGCTACACCTTC. The whole variable domain, remainder taken from reference TRBV9 and TRBJ1-2, is DSGVTQTPKHLITATGQRVTLRCSPRSGDLSVYWYQQSLDQGLQFLIQYYNGEERAKGNILERFSAQQFPDLHSELNLSSLELGDSALYFCASSVGSGGSTYGYTFGSGTRLTVV.

This clone was counted only a few times. V is TRBV5-4 and J is TRBJ2-1, with TRBD1 matching over 7 bases. Germline trimming cut 4 bases from V and 1 base from J; bases unmatched to any gene: 8. Germline V gene data show CDR1 as SGHNT and CDR2 as YYREEE (reference sequence). The CDR3 is 16 amino acids. CDR3 nucleotide sequence: TGTGCCAGCAGCACCTGGGACAGAGGGTCCTACAATGAGCAGTTCTTC. This gives the protein CASSTWDRGSYNEQFF.

Only a few counts were recorded for this clone. The CDR3 DNA is TGCAGCGTCGGGGGTGCTAGCACAGATACGCAGTATTTT. It codes for CSVGGASTDTQYF. This sequence joins TRBV29-1 and TRBJ2-3; a weak D match, TRBD2 (6 bases). Trimming stripped 6 bases from V and 0 bases from J, with 10 bases between. The CDR3 contains 13 residues. The germline gives CDR1 SQVTM, CDR2 ANQGSEA.

This clone was counted a few times. V and J are TRBV9 and TRBJ1-1; 7 nucleotides line up with TRBD1. CDR1 is SGDLS and CDR2 is YYNGEE in the germline V gene. Trimming removed 4 bases from V and 5 bases from J; junction bases left unmatched: 8. This CDR3 has 14 residues. CDR3 in amino acids: CASSISTGVTEAFF. The CDR3 bases are TGTGCCAGCAGCATATCCACAGGGGTTACTGAAGCTTTCTTT. Complete variable domain (other parts from reference TRBV9 and TRBJ1-1): DSGVTQTPKHLITATGQRVTLRCSPRSGDLSVYWYQQSLDQGLQFLIQYYNGEERAKGNILERFSAQQFPDLHSELNLSSLELGDSALYFCASSISTGVTEAFFGQGTRLTVV.

In this sample, this clone turned up a few times. The chain couples TRBV7-8 to TRBJ1-1, with 8 positions matching TRBD1. The CDR3 is 14 residues long. Germline assignment: CDR1 SGHVS and CDR2 FQNEAQ. The junction had 2 bases not matched to a gene; V was cut back by 5 bases and J by 0 bases. Here the CDR3 DNA reads TGTGCCAGCAGCGGGACAGGCATGAACACTGAAGCTTTCTTT. Amino acid sequence: CASSGTGMNTEAFF.

The V call is TRBV6-6, the J call TRBJ2-1; the D gene is possibly TRBD1 (5 bases). V lost 5 bases and J lost 6, with 11 bases in between. This CDR3 spans 13 amino acids. Per the germline V gene, CDR1 is MNHNY and CDR2 is SVGAGI (reference sequence). The CDR3 region is CASSVQGPNEQFF. The CDR3, as DNA: TGTGCCAGCAGTGTGCAGGGTCCCAATGAGCAGTTCTTC.

In its sample, this clone was seen a few times. The CDR3 coding sequence is TGTGCCAGCTCACCACTGGACAGGGGAGACCTTGAAGCTTTCTTT. This encodes CASSPLDRGDLEAFF. The gene calls are TRBV18 and TRBJ1-1; 9 bases are shared with TRBD1. The ends lost 1 base at V and 7 bases at J; junction bases unmatched: 7. Germline V gene sequence: CDR1 KGHSH, CDR2 LQKENI. This CDR3 is built from 15 residues.

The chain joins TRBV30 to TRBJ1-1; 7 positions match TRBD1. V gave up 6 bases and J gave up 10 bases; unmatched junction bases: 11. CDR1 and CDR2 from the germline V gene are GTSNPN and SVGIG (reference sequence). This CDR3 region has 12 residues. Here the CDR3 DNA reads TGTGCCTGCAACCAAGGGGGCCGAGGAGCTTTCTTT. It yields the protein CACNQGGRGAFF.

This clone was seen a handful of times. The genes are TRBV5-4 and TRBJ2-1, with D tentatively TRBD2 (7 bases). V was clipped by 4 bases and J by 7 bases, with 18 bases between them. CDR1 is SGHNT and CDR2 is YYREEE in the germline V gene (reference sequence). CDR3 length: 15 residues. The CDR3 coding sequence is TGTGCCAGCAGCCCCCCTAAGGGGGGGACAAATGAGCAGTTCTTC. Its translation: CASSPPKGGTNEQFF.

In its sample, this clone was seen a few times. The J gene is TRBJ1-1, the V gene TRBV19; D might be TRBD1 (6 bases). V lost 6 bases and J lost 1, with 6 bases in between. This CDR3 is built from 12 residues. Germline V lookup: CDR1 LNHDA, CDR2 SQIVND (reference sequence). The CDR3 is CASRGQNTEAFF. The CDR3 DNA reads TGTGCCAGTAGGGGACAGAACACTGAAGCTTTCTTT.

With respect to this clone: Other DNA sequences in the sample encode the same CDR3. The chain carries TRBV6-1 and TRBJ2-7; 7 bases line up with TRBD1. Per germline, CDR1 MNHNS and CDR2 SASEGT. V trimming: 8 bases; J trimming: 4 bases; junction bases outside the gene matches: 8. This CDR3 comprises 13 residues. For the CDR3, the DNA is TGTGCCAGCGACAGGGAAAGCTCATACGAGCAGTACTTC. Its protein is CASDRESSYEQYF.

This clone has more than one count but fewer than ten. The chain has TRBV5-1 and TRBJ1-1; 7 bases align to TRBD1. Germline CDR1 reads SGHRS; CDR2 reads YFSETQ. This CDR3 is 15 amino acids long. V trimming: 4 bases; J trimming: 3 bases; junction bases outside the gene matches: 9. CDR3 residues: CASSSARGEDTEAFF. The CDR3 DNA reads TGCGCCAGCAGCAGTGCCAGGGGGGAGGACACTGAAGCTTTCTTT.

This clone was seen more than once but under ten times. The J gene is TRBJ2-3, the V gene TRBV7-9; 9 bases map to TRBD2. The CDR3 sequence is 16 residues long. Germline V lookup: CDR1 SEHNR, CDR2 FQNEAQ (reference sequence). V lost 1 base and J lost 2; bases outside the gene matches: 4. This CDR3 is CASSLGSGGITDTQYF. As DNA, the CDR3 is TGTGCCAGCAGCTTAGGGAGCGGGGGGATCACAGATACGCAGTATTTT. The full variable domain, in which reference TRBV7-9 and TRBJ2-3 provide the parts outside the CDR3, is DTGVSQNPRHKITKRGQNVTFRCDPISEHNRLYWYRQTLGQGPEFLTYFQNEAQLEKSRLLSDRFSAERPKGSFSTLEIQRTEQGDSAMYLCASSLGSGGITDTQYFGPGTRLTVL.

About this clone: An end of the junction does not agree with germline; a read error may underlie this. Other nucleotide sequences in the sample specify the same CDR3. This chain links TRBV6-5 with TRBJ2-3; D may be TRBD2 (6 bases). CDR1 MNHEY and CDR2 SVGAGI come from the germline V gene. This CDR3 is 14 amino acids long. CDR3 amino acids: CASSYVPRGDTQYF. As DNA, the CDR3 is TGTGCCAGCAGTTACGTTCCGCGGGGAGATACACAGTATTTT.

The chain has TRBV9 and TRBJ2-1; tentatively, D is TRBD2 (6 bases). Trimming took off 6 bases at V and 8 bases at J, with 9 bases between the two ends. This CDR3 comprises 11 residues. From germline, CDR1 is SGDLS and CDR2 YYNGEE. CDR3 bases: TGTGCCAGCACCCCGGGGGATGAGCAGTTCTTC. Translated, it gives CASTPGDEQFF. Based on the CDR3 plus reference TRBV9 and TRBJ2-1, the full variable domain is DSGVTQTPKHLITATGQRVTLRCSPRSGDLSVYWYQQSLDQGLQFLIQYYNGEERAKGNILERFSAQQFPDLHSELNLSSLELGDSALYFCASTPGDEQFFGPGTRLTVL.

The genes are TRBV15 and TRBJ2-1; a possible D gene is TRBD1 (5 bases). The CDR3 spans 15 residues. Germline V gene data show CDR1 as LNHNV and CDR2 as YYDKDF (reference sequence). V was trimmed by 5 bases and J by 2 bases, leaving 13 bases between them. The CDR3 DNA follows: TGTGCCACCAGCCTCAGGGCCCGGACCTACAATGAGCAGTTCTTC. Amino acid sequence: CATSLRARTYNEQFF.

The rearrangement uses TRBV7-9 and TRBJ2-7; a possible D gene is TRBD2 (6 bases). Trimming cost V 5 bases and J 5 bases, with 19 bases left between them. This CDR3 comprises 15 residues. CDR1 and CDR2 (germline): SEHNR, FQNEAQ (reference sequence). CDR3 sequence reads: CASSLLASGAHEQYF. The CDR3 nucleotides read TGTGCCAGCAGCCTACTAGCAAGTGGGGCCCACGAGCAGTACTTC.

This clone appeared a few times. One end of the junction is discordant with germline, which a read error may explain. The gene calls are TRBV9 and TRBJ2-5; 8 bases fit TRBD2. The germline V gene encodes CDR1 SGDLS and CDR2 YYNGEE. The CDR3 has 15 residues. The CDR3 spells CASSVAGGRQEAQYF. For the CDR3, the DNA is TGTGCCAGCAGCGTAGCGGGGGGGCGCCAAGAGGCCCAGTACTTC.

The chain combines TRBV19 with TRBJ1-1; D is perhaps TRBD1 (6 bases). V gave up 3 bases and J gave up 2 bases, with 16 bases separating them. Per the germline V gene, CDR1 is LNHDA and CDR2 is SQIVND (reference sequence). The CDR3 has 16 residues. CDR3 sequence (DNA): TGTGCCAGTAGTATTTACAGGGTAGCGATTAACACTGAAGCTTTCTTT. Amino acids: CASSIYRVAINTEAFF.

The V and J genes are TRBV7-9 and TRBJ1-1; D not resolved. Trimming stripped 6 bases from V and 6 bases from J, with 14 bases between. The CDR3 covers 13 residues. Germline-derived CDR1 and CDR2 are SEHNR and FQNEAQ (reference sequence). The CDR3 here is CASSTLAGAEAFF. In nucleotides, the CDR3 is TGTGCCAGCAGTACGCTAGCGGGAGCTGAAGCTTTCTTT.

The chain links TRBV5-1 to TRBJ2-3; possible D gene TRBD1, 5 bases. The germline V gene encodes CDR1 SGHRS and CDR2 YFSETQ. The CDR3 covers 16 residues. The germline V and J ends were trimmed by 0 bases and 1 base, with 12 bases remaining between them. The CDR3 DNA reads TGCGCCAGCAGCTTGGTACCAGGGTCGGGCACAGATACGCAGTATTTT. Translation gives CASSLVPGSGTDTQYF.